The 2 T cell receptor beta chains below come from one sample, sequenced in a study of T cells in Graves' hyperthyroidism and ophthalmopathy. TCR beta CDR3 sequences were amplified from RNA transcripts. When the TCR CDR3 underwent first-round RT-PCR, the HTBI primer set was used. Each CDR3 protein gets one entry after TCRdb re-called the multiplex PCR reads with MiXCR. The repertoire holds 500,000 to 650,000 distinct CDR3 sequences, with 17% as singletons. Sequencing was done on a sample of blood. The receptors originated from a young woman with Graves' ophthalmopathy.

The table lists this clonotype with many counts. This CDR3 is CASSYDSYGYTF. CDR3 in DNA: TGTGCCAGCAGTTACGACAGCTATGGCTACACCTTC. The genes are TRBV6-5 and TRBJ1-2, with D possibly matching TRBD1 (5 bases). Looked up from germline, CDR1 is MNHEY and CDR2 is SVGAGI. The CDR3 has 12 residues. Deletions cut 2 bases from V and 4 bases from J, with 5 bases between.

This clonotype was seen at least ten times. The chain uses TRBV27 and TRBJ2-7, with D perhaps matching TRBD1 (5 bases). With 6 bases removed from V and 6 bases from J, the gap between germline ends came to 15 bases. This CDR3 comprises 13 residues. Germline values: CDR1 MNHEY, CDR2 SMNVEV (reference sequence). In DNA, the CDR3 is TGTGCCAGCAGGGTGCAGGGTGACGGCGAGCAGTACTTC. Translating it yields CASRVQGDGEQYF.